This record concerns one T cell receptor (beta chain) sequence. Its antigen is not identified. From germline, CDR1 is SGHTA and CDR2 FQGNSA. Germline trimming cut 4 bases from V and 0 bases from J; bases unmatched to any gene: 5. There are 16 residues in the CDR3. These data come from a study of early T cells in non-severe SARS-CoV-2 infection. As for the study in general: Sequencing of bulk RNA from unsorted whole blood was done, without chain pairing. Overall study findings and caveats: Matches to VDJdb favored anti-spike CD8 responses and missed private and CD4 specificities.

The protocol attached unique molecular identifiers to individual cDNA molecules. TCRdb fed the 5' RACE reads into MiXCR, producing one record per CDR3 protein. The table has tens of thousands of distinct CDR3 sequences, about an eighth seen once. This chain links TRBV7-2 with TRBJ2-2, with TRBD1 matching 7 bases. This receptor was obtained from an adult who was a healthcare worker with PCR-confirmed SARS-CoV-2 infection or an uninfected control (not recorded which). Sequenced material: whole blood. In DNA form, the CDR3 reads TGTGCCAGCAGCTCGACAGGGAACGCGAACACCGGGGAGCTGTTTTTT. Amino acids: CASSSTGNANTGELFF.